This T cell receptor (beta chain) was recovered during a study of cytomegalovirus exposure and HLA in healthy donors. With respect to this clone: Antigen specificity is unknown.

The germline V gene encodes CDR1 SGHNT and CDR2 YYREEE (reference sequence). CDR3 length equals 13 residues. The V end was cut by 1 base, the J end by 1 base, with 5 bases between. Study-wide points: A later analysis found most CMV-associated TCR beta chains apparently HLA-restricted.

Use of 60 Vbeta and 13 Jbeta primers characterized the PCR. The table came from immunoSEQ multiplex PCR; TCRdb's copy has only in-frame clones and leaves some out. The repertoire shows more than 45,000 clones; the top ten hold almost 4%. The sequence derives from a male donor in good health and CMV-seronegative. The chain recombines TRBV5-4 with TRBJ2-5; D is unresolved. What was sequenced was PBMCs. CDR3 DNA: TGTGCCAGCAGCTTGCCGAGCCAAGAGACCCAGTACTTC. Protein: CASSLPSQETQYF.